Each of the 17 T cell receptor beta chains below was sequenced from the same sample in a study of monozygotic twins with inflammatory bowel disease. Reprocessing the 5' RACE reads, TCRdb reports a single entry for every CDR3 protein and omits DNA. Its table records under 200,000 distinct CDR3 sequences. The sequencing sample was made of blood. The receptors were sampled from a human donor with ulcerative colitis or Crohn's disease, or a healthy co-twin of an affected twin (not recorded which).

The V call is TRBV20-1, the J call TRBJ2-5; TCRdb proposes TRBD2, but this gene call is untestable without DNA. From germline, CDR1 is DFQATT and CDR2 SNEGSKA (reference sequence). CDR3 length: 13 residues. This CDR3 reads CSPGLALEETQYF.

The rearrangement uses TRBV11-1 and TRBJ1-2; with no DNA, the TCRdb D assignment of TRBD1 cannot be verified. This CDR3 is built from 13 residues. Germline CDR1 reads SGHAT; CDR2 reads FQDESV (reference sequence). This CDR3 is CASSLTEGYGYTF.

This sequence joins TRBV20-1 and TRBJ2-1; TCRdb names TRBD2, which stays unverified in the absence of DNA. CDR1 and CDR2 from the germline V gene are DFQATT and SNEGSKA (reference sequence). The CDR3 is 19 amino acids. This CDR3 reads CSARDLGLAGGNSYNEQFF.

This chain uses TRBV12-3 or TRBV12-4 with TRBJ1-1; TCRdb's D call of TRBD1 is untestable without DNA. This CDR3 has 14 residues. CDR3: CASTQGQANTEAFF.

The chain combines TRBV18 with TRBJ2-7. The length of the CDR3 is 12 residues. Germline values: CDR1 KGHSH, CDR2 LQKENI. The CDR3 sequence is CASSAEFGEQYF.

The chain joins TRBV12-3 or TRBV12-4 to TRBJ2-4; TCRdb's D call of TRBD1 is untestable without DNA. The length of the CDR3 is 14 residues. CDR3 loop: CASSLYTGHSIQYF.

The chain joins TRBV28 to TRBJ2-1. The V gene's germline CDR1 is MDHEN and CDR2 SYDVKM. The CDR3 covers 12 residues. The CDR3 spells CASSWKYNEQFF.

The chain joins TRBV5-1 to TRBJ1-1; the D call from TCRdb, TRBD1, cannot be confirmed without DNA. This CDR3 is built from 17 residues. Germline CDR1 is SGHRS and CDR2 is YFSETQ. The CDR3 loop is CASSSRTGKLLNTEAFF.

The chain combines TRBV19 with TRBJ2-7; there is no DNA to check the TCRdb D call of TRBD2. CDR3 length equals 13 residues. CDR1 and CDR2 from the germline V gene are LNHDA and SQIVND (reference sequence). The CDR3: CASRTSGNYEQYF.

The rearrangement uses TRBV5-1 and TRBJ1-3. This CDR3 region has 15 residues. Germline V CDR1 and CDR2: SGHRS, YFSETQ. The CDR3 loop is CASSLADSSGNTIYF.

The chain joins TRBV15 to TRBJ2-1. CDR3 length: 11 amino acids. Germline CDR1 and CDR2: LNHNV and YYDKDF (reference sequence). The chain's CDR3 is CATSREARQFF.

The chain is built from TRBV20-1 and TRBJ2-7; the TCRdb call, TRBD2, lacks DNA for checking. Germline assignment: CDR1 DFQATT and CDR2 SNEGSKA (reference sequence). CDR3 length equals 15 residues. CDR3 amino acids: CSARGLAGSPKEQYF.

The CDR3: CASRWGGQPQHF. The chain employs TRBV28 and TRBJ1-5; as DNA is missing, the TRBD1 call by TCRdb cannot be tested. CDR1 is MDHEN, CDR2 SYDVKM, per germline. This CDR3 has 12 amino acids.

The gene calls are TRBV7-9 and TRBJ2-3. The CDR3 runs to 13 residues. Germline V gene lookup returns CDR1 SEHNR and CDR2 FQNEAQ (reference sequence). This CDR3 is CASSPKATDTQYF.

J is TRBJ1-1 and V is TRBV28; TCRdb reports TRBD1, a call that lacks DNA to check it against. Germline V CDR1 and CDR2: MDHEN, SYDVKM. CDR3 length equals 12 residues. The CDR3 region is CASMTGNTEAFF. The entire variable domain, with the rest obtained from reference TRBV28 and TRBJ1-1, is as follows: DVKVTQSSRYLVKRTGEKVFLECVQDMDHENMFWYRQDPGLGLRLIYFSYDVKMKEKGDIPEGYSVSREKKERFSLILESASTNQTSMYLCASMTGNTEAFFGQGTRLTVV.

The chain uses TRBV9 and TRBJ2-2; TCRdb lists TRBD2, though no DNA is available to test this call. Germline V gives CDR1 SGDLS, CDR2 YYNGEE. The CDR3 loop spans 14 amino acids. The CDR3 region is CASSPTSGTGELFF. The full variable domain, in which reference TRBV9 and TRBJ2-2 provide the parts outside the CDR3, is DSGVTQTPKHLITATGQRVTLRCSPRSGDLSVYWYQQSLDQGLQFLIQYYNGEERAKGNILERFSAQQFPDLHSELNLSSLELGDSALYFCASSPTSGTGELFFGEGSRLTVL.

The chain combines TRBV7-2 with TRBJ2-2; as DNA is missing, the TRBD2 call by TCRdb cannot be tested. This CDR3 has 15 residues. CDR1 SGHTA and CDR2 FQGNSA come from the germline V gene. The CDR3 loop is CASREGLANTGELFF.